This T cell receptor (beta chain) was sequenced during a study of cytomegalovirus exposure and HLA in healthy donors. Regarding the study as a whole: DRB1 showed the most TCR associations and HLA-C the fewest in a later analysis, as rates varied by HLA locus.

It was with 60 Vbeta and 13 Jbeta primers that the PCR ran. Assay used: immunoSEQ multiplex PCR; TCRdb lists only in-frame clones, some missing. The sample has roughly 200,000 clones, about 89% seen once. CDR1 and CDR2 (germline): LGHNA, YNFKEQ. The CDR3 has 16 amino acids. The V gene lost 4 bases and the J gene lost 0 bases, with 16 bases spanning the gap. As for this clone: Its target is not known.

The chain is built from TRBV4-2 and TRBJ2-7; TRBD2 is a possible D gene (6 bases). Sequenced input: PBMCs. This clonotype was sampled from a woman aged 18-30 years in good health and CMV-seronegative. CDR3 DNA sequence: TGTGCCAGCAGCCCGCCCGGGGGTTCGAGCTCCTACGAGCAGTACTTC. Translated, it gives CASSPPGGSSSYEQYF.